A single sample is the source of the 10 T cell receptor beta chains below, sequenced in a study of identical twins. TCRdb itself ran the 5' RACE reads through MiXCR, one entry per CDR3 protein. The table lists over 500,000 distinct CDR3 sequences, 20% to 25% of them singletons, with around 0.9% in the top ten. The sample was also linked to a second study, of T cells expressing NK-cell markers.

Sequencing was done on a sample of CD4+ T cells sorted from blood. The source of these receptors is a woman under 30 in good health.

This clonotype was detected only a few times. The chain has TRBV18 and TRBJ2-7; D remains ambiguous. There are 13 residues in the CDR3. From germline, CDR1 is KGHSH and CDR2 LQKENI. Trimming removed 1 base from V and 3 bases from J, with 7 bases in between. The CDR3 is CASSPQADYEQYF. In nucleotides, the CDR3 is TGTGCCAGCTCACCACAGGCAGACTACGAGCAGTACTTC.

This clonotype has just a few counts. The chain carries TRBV14 and TRBJ2-3; 8 positions match TRBD1. Trimming at V came to 5 bases and at J to 6 bases, leaving 10 bases not matched to a gene. Germline V gene lookup returns CDR1 SGHDN and CDR2 FVKESK. This CDR3 is 15 amino acids long. CDR3 coding DNA: TGTGCCAGCAGCTGGGGGACAGGAATCAGTGATACGCAGTATTTT. It specifies CASSWGTGISDTQYF. Variable domain in full (rest from reference TRBV14 and TRBJ2-3): EAGVTQFPSHSVIEKGQTVTLRCDPISGHDNLYWYRRVMGKEIKFLLHFVKESKQDESGMPNNRFLAERTGGTYSTLKVQPAELEDSGVYFCASSWGTGISDTQYFGPGTRLTVL.

This clonotype was counted at least ten times. The rearrangement uses TRBV29-1 and TRBJ2-2; D may correspond to TRBD1 or TRBD2 (6 bases each). With 5 bases removed from V and 5 bases from J, the gap between germline ends came to 12 bases. Per the germline V gene, CDR1 is SQVTM and CDR2 is ANQGSEA. This CDR3 comprises 13 residues. CDR3: CSVKKGGTGELFF. The CDR3 DNA is TGCAGCGTTAAAAAAGGGGGGACCGGGGAGCTGTTTTTT.

Only one count was recorded for this clonotype. This sequence joins TRBV5-1 and TRBJ2-3; D perhaps matches TRBD2 (5 bases). This CDR3 comprises 17 residues. Germline V gives CDR1 SGHRS, CDR2 YFSETQ. V lost 5 bases and J lost 0, with 19 bases in between. The CDR3 protein is CASRLASISSSTDTQYF. CDR3 sequence (DNA): TGCGCCAGCAGGCTAGCTTCAATCTCTTCTAGCACAGATACGCAGTATTTT.

V and J are TRBV12-3 or TRBV12-4 and TRBJ2-2; D possibly corresponds to TRBD1 (8 bases). V gave up 3 bases and J gave up 4 bases, with 12 bases separating them. There are 15 residues in the CDR3. The CDR3 region has the DNA TGTGCCAGCAGTTTGTACAGGGGGGGCACCGGGGAGCTGTTTTTT. This translates into CASSLYRGGTGELFF.

The V gene is TRBV20-1, the J gene TRBJ2-1; 8 bases align to TRBD2. This CDR3 is built from 16 residues. Unmatched junction bases numbered 6, after V lost 1 base and J lost 1 base. CDR1 and CDR2 (germline): DFQATT, SNEGSKA (reference sequence). CDR3 sequence reads: CSARGQAGDSYNEQFF. CDR3 coding DNA: TGCAGTGCTAGAGGTCAAGCGGGAGATTCCTACAATGAGCAGTTCTTC.

This sequence joins TRBV12-3 or TRBV12-4 and TRBJ1-2; D gene ambiguous. The CDR3 sequence is 13 residues long. V dropped 2 bases and J dropped 8 bases, with 12 bases sitting between them. The CDR3 spells CASSLRAALGYTF. The CDR3 DNA follows: TGTGCCAGCAGTTTACGGGCAGCTCTAGGCTACACCTTC.

This clonotype was counted a few times. The chain recombines TRBV5-6 with TRBJ2-2; no clear D gene. CDR3 size: 15 residues. Trimming took off 3 bases at V and 5 bases at J, with 14 bases between the two ends. In germline, CDR1 is SGHDT, CDR2 YYEEEE. The CDR3 DNA is TGTGCCAGCAGCTCGAACCCGTCGTGGACCGGGGAGCTGTTTTTT. Translated: CASSSNPSWTGELFF. The full variable domain, completed using reference TRBV5-6 and TRBJ2-2, is DAGVTQSPTHLIKTRGQQVTLRCSPKSGHDTVSWYQQALGQGPQFIFQYYEEEERQRGNFPDRFSGHQFPNYSSELNVNALLLGDSALYLCASSSNPSWTGELFFGEGSRLTVL.

This clonotype came up a few times. V gene TRBV18 combines with J gene TRBJ2-3, with D possibly TRBD2 on 5 matching bases. Germline lookup yields CDR1 KGHSH and CDR2 LQKENI. V was shortened by 2 bases and J by 13 bases, with 19 bases between the two germline ends. The CDR3 runs 14 residues. The DNA for the CDR3 is TGTGCCAGCTCACCAGGCAGCGGCTCCTTATATAAGTATTTT. This encodes CASSPGSGSLYKYF.

This clonotype was counted only a few times. The V call is TRBV12-3 or TRBV12-4, the J call TRBJ1-5, with D hard to call. The germline V and J ends were trimmed by 7 bases and 0 bases, with 7 bases remaining between them. The length of the CDR3 is 13 residues. The DNA of the CDR3 is TGTGCCAGCACCTCTTATAGCAATCAGCCCCAGCATTTT. Translating gives CASTSYSNQPQHF.